This T cell receptor (beta chain) emerged from a study of OX40 agonist ivuxolimab in advanced cancers. Study-level background: Every patient in dose escalation had hepatocellular carcinoma, melanoma, renal cell or head and neck cancer.

Points on this clone: Its target is not known.

Study-level results: Near-lowest levels of clonal expansion characterized partial responders at 0.1-3.0 mg/kg. CD4+ and CD8+ T cells in blood underwent clonal expansion by week 6 at 0.1 to 3.0 mg/kg. Antigen specificity remained undetermined for the expanded peripheral T cells.

The repertoire was sequenced with immunoSEQ multiplex PCR; TCRdb's copy has only in-frame clones and lacks some. The sample contains 55,000 to 65,000 clones, around 90% of which appear only once. The CDR3 covers 9 residues. In germline, CDR1 is SSHAT, CDR2 FNYEAQ (reference sequence). This clonotype originated in an adult with an advanced solid tumor such as melanoma, head and neck, liver or kidney cancer. Source: CD4+ or CD8+ T cells sorted from blood, taken in a trial of the OX40 agonist ivuxolimab. The chain joins TRBV7-7 to TRBJ2-7; D gene unclear. CDR3 DNA sequence: TGTGCTAGTGGGGACGAGCAGTACTTC. It is translated as CASGDEQYF.